The present T cell receptor (beta chain) was sequenced within a study of blood T cell repertoires in COVID-19. Study as a whole: COVID-19 samples collected from the United States, Italy and Spain covered acute and convalescent phases. Nucleic acid was either cDNA or gDNA, and it came from T cells, B-cell-depleted T cells, or PBMCs.

This CDR3 has 15 residues. Germline V gene data show CDR1 as GTSNPN and CDR2 as SVGIG (reference sequence). V was trimmed by 1 base and J by 2 bases, leaving 15 bases between them. Study processing details: Estimation of nucleated cell counts was performed using reference gene primer amplification. TCRdb's table, derived via immunoSEQ multiplex PCR, lists solely in-frame clones and lacks some. V, J and clone size were drawn from that table, and D and trimming were deduced from the DNA. The sample includes more than 70,000 clones, 80% seen only once; the top ten take approximately 10%. The sequence came from a woman between 65 and 79 years old with acute or convalescent COVID-19. The sample consisted of peripheral blood. The chain uses TRBV30 and TRBJ2-7; possible D gene TRBD2, 6 bases. CDR3 nucleotide sequence: TGTGCCTGGAGTGGGAGGAGGGAGGTACCCTACGAGCAGTACTTC. Translation: CAWSGRREVPYEQYF.